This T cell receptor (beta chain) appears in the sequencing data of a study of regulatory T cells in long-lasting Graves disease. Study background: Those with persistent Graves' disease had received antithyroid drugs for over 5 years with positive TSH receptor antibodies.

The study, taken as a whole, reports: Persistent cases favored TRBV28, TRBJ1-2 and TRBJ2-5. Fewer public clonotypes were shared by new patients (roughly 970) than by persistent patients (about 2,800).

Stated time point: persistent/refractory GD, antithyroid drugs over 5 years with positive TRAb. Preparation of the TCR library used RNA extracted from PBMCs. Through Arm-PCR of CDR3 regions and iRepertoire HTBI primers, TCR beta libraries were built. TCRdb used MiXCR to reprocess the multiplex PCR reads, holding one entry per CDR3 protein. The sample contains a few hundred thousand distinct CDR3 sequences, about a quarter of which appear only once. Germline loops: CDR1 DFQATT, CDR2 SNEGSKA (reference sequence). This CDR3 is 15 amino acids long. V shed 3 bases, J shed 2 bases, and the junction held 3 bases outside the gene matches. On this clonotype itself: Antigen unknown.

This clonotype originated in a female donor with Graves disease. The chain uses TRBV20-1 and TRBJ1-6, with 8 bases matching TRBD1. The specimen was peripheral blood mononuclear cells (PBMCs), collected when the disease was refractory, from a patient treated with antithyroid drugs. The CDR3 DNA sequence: TGCAGTGCTAGGGACAGGGCAACCTATAATTCACCCCTCCACTTT. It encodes CSARDRATYNSPLHF.